This T cell receptor beta chain derives from a study of blood T cell repertoires in COVID-19. The wider study: Donors in the United States, Italy and Spain gave samples during acute or convalescent COVID-19. The analysed material was cDNA or gDNA that came from T cells, B-cell-depleted T cells, or PBMCs.

In the study's own analysis: For nucleated cells, counts were estimated from reference gene primer amplification. Assay used: immunoSEQ multiplex PCR; TCRdb lists only in-frame clones, some missing. The D gene and trimming were derived from the DNA, and the V and J assignments and clone size from that table. Here the sample spans about 260,000 clones, approximately 87% being singletons. The V gene's germline CDR1 is SGHTA and CDR2 FQGTGA. J gave up 7 bases and V 1 base, and 9 bases lay outside the gene matches. The CDR3 spans 16 residues. This clone was observed a few times. The chain recombines TRBV7-3 with TRBJ2-2; 7 nucleotides agree with TRBD2. Sequencing input: peripheral blood. This sequence originates from a woman aged 45-65 years with acute or convalescent COVID-19. CDR3 nucleotide sequence: TGTGCCAGCAGCTTAAGCATTGCGGGAGTGGACGGGGAGCTGTTTTTT. Amino acid sequence: CASSLSIAGVDGELFF. Combining the CDR3 with reference TRBV7-3 and TRBJ2-2 gives the whole variable domain GAGVSQTPSNKVTEKGKYVELRCDPISGHTALYWYRQSLGQGPEFLIYFQGTGAADDSGLPNDRFFAVRPEGSVSTLKIQRTERGDSAVYLCASSLSIAGVDGELFFGEGSRLTVL.